These 25 T cell receptor beta chains came from one sample sequenced in a study of blood T cells in healthy people across ages. A sample-barcoded 5' primer and a J-beta primer mix were used in a second PCR of roughly 6 to 11 cycles. One entry per CDR3 protein, called by TCRdb with MiXCR from the 5' RACE reads. Of about 1.7 million distinct CDR3 sequences listed, over 25% are singletons. Sequencing was done on a sample of blood. These receptors were taken from a woman in her 30s in good health.

This sequence joins TRBV28 and TRBJ1-2, with D perhaps TRBD1 (6 bases). This CDR3 has 12 amino acids. The V gene lost 6 bases and the J gene lost 6 bases, with 11 bases spanning the gap. Germline-derived CDR1 and CDR2 are MDHEN and SYDVKM. The CDR3 DNA reads TGTGCCAGCAGAACGCACAGGGATGGCTACACCTTC. Residues: CASRTHRDGYTF.

There are a few counts of this clonotype. The gene calls are TRBV7-6 and TRBJ2-1; 12 bases fit TRBD1. CDR3 length: 15 amino acids. V was pared by 4 bases and J by 9 bases, with 7 bases of the junction left unmatched. Germline V gene sequence: CDR1 SGHVS, CDR2 FNYEAQ. The CDR3 bases are TGTGCCAGCAGCTCGGGGACAGGGGGCTTCGGTGAGCAGTTCTTC. The encoded protein is CASSSGTGGFGEQFF.

The V and J genes are TRBV7-9 and TRBJ2-1; TRBD1 matches 9 bases. The CDR3 is 14 amino acids. Germline assignment: CDR1 SEHNR and CDR2 FQNEAQ (reference sequence). The V and J ends lost 7 bases and 12 bases, in that order; junction bases with no gene match: 13. CDR3 sequence reads: CASIAGTGKDGQFF. As DNA, the CDR3 is TGTGCCAGCATCGCAGGGACAGGGAAGGACGGGCAGTTCTTC.

This clonotype was picked up many times. The chain combines TRBV29-1 with TRBJ2-7; D unresolved. With 6 bases removed from V and 0 bases from J, the gap between germline ends came to 6 bases. The germline V gene has CDR1 SQVTM and CDR2 ANQGSEA. The CDR3 covers 11 residues. In DNA, the CDR3 is TGCAGCGTCCTCACCTCCTACGAGCAGTACTTC. Encoded protein: CSVLTSYEQYF.

This clonotype was detected a few times. This chain uses TRBV6-1 with TRBJ2-7; D unclear. V gave up 0 bases and J gave up 10 bases, with 16 bases separating them. Germline CDR1 is MNHNS and CDR2 is SASEGT. The CDR3 has 14 residues. This CDR3 reads CASSEAPYPLPQYF. The CDR3 DNA is TGTGCCAGCAGTGAAGCCCCCTACCCCTTGCCACAGTACTTC.

With respect to this clonotype: This could be a read error, since a much larger clone is one nucleotide away. The V gene is TRBV10-3, the J gene TRBJ2-1, with unresolved D. V lost 0 bases and J lost 6, with 6 bases in between. Germline V gene sequence: CDR1 ENHRY, CDR2 SYGVKD. CDR3 length: 13 residues. The CDR3: CAISESQANEQFF. In nucleotides, the CDR3 is TGTGCCATCAGTGAGTCTCAGGCCAATGAGCAGTTCTTC.

The chain employs TRBV5-1 and TRBJ2-2, with a possible D match to TRBD2 (6 bases). This CDR3 comprises 14 residues. V was trimmed by 0 bases and J by 6 bases, leaving 9 bases between them. The germline V gene has CDR1 SGHRS and CDR2 YFSETQ. The CDR3 nucleotides are TGCGCCAGCAGCTTGGTGGGGGAGGCCGGGGAGCTGTTTTTT. Translating gives CASSLVGEAGELFF.

The chain uses TRBV5-5 and TRBJ2-2; 9 nucleotides align to TRBD1. The ends lost 4 bases at V and 5 bases at J; junction bases unmatched: 9. Germline V CDR1 and CDR2: SGHKS, YYEKEE (reference sequence). The CDR3 is made up of 16 amino acids. The CDR3 DNA reads TGTGCCAGCAGCCCCGGGACAGGGACCGCTACCGGGGAGCTGTTTTTT. It codes for CASSPGTGTATGELFF.

The chain links TRBV7-2 to TRBJ1-4; 10 nucleotides match TRBD1. The length of the CDR3 is 13 residues. Germline CDR1 reads SGHTA; CDR2 reads FQGNSA. The J segment lost 12 bases and the V segment lost 5 bases, leaving 6 bases of the junction unmatched. CDR3 nucleotide sequence: TGTGCCAGCAGCCCCGAGACAGGGGGCGAACTGTTTTTT. This codes for CASSPETGGELFF.

Note on this clonotype: A much larger clone differs from this one at a single base, so this may be a read error. The rearrangement uses TRBV11-2 and TRBJ2-4, with 8 bases matching TRBD1. The DNA end lines up better with TRBJ2-5; the J call may be wrong. The CDR3 is 15 amino acids. The germline V gene has CDR1 SGHAT and CDR2 FQNNGV. This CDR3 is CASLLAQTGAETQYF. The DNA for the CDR3 is TGTGCCAGCCTACTAGCACAGACAGGGGCAGAGACCCAGTACTTC.

The chain couples TRBV20-1 to TRBJ2-2; D may be TRBD2 (5 bases). Trimming removed 3 bases at V and 2 bases at J, with 7 bases between. Looked up from germline, CDR1 is DFQATT and CDR2 is SNEGSKA (reference sequence). This CDR3 region has 13 residues. The CDR3 reads CSARRLNTGELFF. CDR3 DNA sequence: TGCAGTGCTAGGAGACTAAACACCGGGGAGCTGTTTTTT.

Many counts were recorded for this clonotype. The chain couples TRBV7-2 to TRBJ2-1; D is unclear. Germline CDR1 reads SGHTA; CDR2 reads FQGNSA. V lost 3 bases, J lost 3 bases, and 3 bases lay in between. The CDR3 is 12 residues long. The chain's CDR3 is CASSFIYNEQFF. The CDR3 coding sequence is TGTGCCAGCAGCTTTATCTACAATGAGCAGTTCTTC.

Concerning this clonotype itself: This may be a read error, as it is one base from a much larger clone. This chain joins TRBV5-6 and TRBJ2-1; 8 bases fit TRBD2. The CDR3 extends over 14 amino acids. Germline V gives CDR1 SGHDT, CDR2 YYEEEE. CDR3 in amino acids: CAGSLAGTSNEQFF. In nucleotides, the CDR3 is TGTGCCGGCAGCTTGGCAGGGACTAGCAATGAGCAGTTCTTC. Filled out from reference TRBV5-6 and TRBJ2-1, the complete variable domain reads DAGVTQSPTHLIKTRGQQVTLRCSPKSGHDTVSWYQQALGQGPQFIFQYYEEEERQRGNFPDRFSGHQFPNYSSELNVNALLLGDSALYLCAGSLAGTSNEQFFGPGTRLTVL.

On this clonotype itself: Relative to the germline gene, one junction end is altered; a read error may explain this. This sequence joins TRBV9 and TRBJ2-5; D is possibly TRBD1 or TRBD2 (6 bases each). Germline loops: CDR1 SGDLS, CDR2 YYNGEE. The CDR3 sequence is 13 residues long. The CDR3 protein is CVSGGLGQEAQYF. DNA of the CDR3: TGTGTCAGCGGAGGGTTGGGACAAGAGGCCCAGTACTTC.

This clonotype was picked up many times. The rearrangement uses TRBV7-9 and TRBJ2-5, with D unresolved. Germline CDR1 reads SEHNR; CDR2 reads FQNEAQ (reference sequence). Trimming stripped 6 bases from V and 2 bases from J, with 13 bases between. The CDR3 covers 14 residues. The CDR3: CASSRGVGQETQYF. The CDR3 region has the DNA TGTGCCAGCAGTCGAGGCGTGGGTCAAGAGACCCAGTACTTC.

The chain's CDR3 is CASSEAWRDPREAKNIQYF. The CDR3 coding sequence is TGTGCCAGCAGTGAAGCGTGGCGGGACCCAAGGGAAGCCAAAAACATTCAGTACTTC. The chain links TRBV2 to TRBJ2-4; D may be TRBD2 (6 bases). V dropped 0 bases and J dropped 0 bases, with 18 bases sitting between them. This CDR3 is built from 19 residues. Per germline, CDR1 SNHLY and CDR2 FYNNEI.

The rearrangement links TRBV9 to TRBJ1-2; TRBD1 might be the D (5 bases). V lost 1 base, J lost 1 base, and 11 bases lay in between. CDR1 and CDR2 (germline): SGDLS, YYNGEE. The CDR3 is 15 residues long. The CDR3 sequence is CASSVSGGNNYGYTF. Here the CDR3 DNA reads TGTGCCAGCAGCGTATCGGGGGGAAATAACTATGGCTACACCTTC.

This clonotype was detected many times. This rearrangement joins TRBV29-1 to TRBJ1-1; D is ambiguous. CDR3 length: 12 residues. In germline, CDR1 is SQVTM, CDR2 ANQGSEA. The V end lost 4 bases, the J end lost 0 bases, and 6 bases lay between the germline ends. The DNA of the CDR3 is TGCAGCGTTGCCCTAATGAACACTGAAGCTTTCTTT. This sequence encodes CSVALMNTEAFF.

V gene TRBV5-1 combines with J gene TRBJ2-1; D perhaps matches TRBD2 (5 bases). The CDR3 sequence is 14 residues long. The germline CDR1 and CDR2 sequences are SGHRS and YFSETQ. V was pared by 7 bases and J by 8 bases, with 19 bases between. Here the CDR3 reads CASGHGLFPDEQFF. Here the CDR3 DNA reads TGCGCCAGCGGCCACGGACTCTTCCCCGATGAGCAGTTCTTC.

This clonotype occurred once. A single base separates this from a much larger clone, so it may be a read error. V and J are TRBV20-1 and TRBJ1-6, with 8 bases matching TRBD1. The CDR3 length is 14 residues. The V gene's germline CDR1 is DFQATT and CDR2 SNEGSKA (reference sequence). The CDR3 is CSTSISGGFSPLHF. CDR3 nucleotide sequence: TGCAGTACTAGTATTTCAGGGGGCTTTTCACCCCTCCACTTT.

The chain employs TRBV9 and TRBJ1-4; D ambiguous. Trimming shortened V by 1 base and J by 3 bases, and 10 bases separated the two germline ends. Germline V gene lookup returns CDR1 SGDLS and CDR2 YYNGEE. CDR3 length: 15 amino acids. In DNA, the CDR3 is TGTGCCAGCAGCGTAAATTGGGATCCTAATGAAAAACTGTTTTTT. Amino acids: CASSVNWDPNEKLFF. Full variable domain (missing parts from reference TRBV9 and TRBJ1-4): DSGVTQTPKHLITATGQRVTLRCSPRSGDLSVYWYQQSLDQGLQFLIQYYNGEERAKGNILERFSAQQFPDLHSELNLSSLELGDSALYFCASSVNWDPNEKLFFGSGTQLSVL.

V usage is TRBV30 and J usage is TRBJ2-7, with no clear D. This CDR3 has 14 amino acids. Trimming removed 2 bases at V and 3 bases at J, with 14 bases between. Germline V gene sequence: CDR1 GTSNPN, CDR2 SVGIG (reference sequence). CDR3 in amino acids: CAWSSPGPLYEQYF. CDR3 nucleotide sequence: TGTGCCTGGAGTAGCCCGGGTCCACTCTACGAGCAGTACTTC. Using reference TRBV30 and TRBJ2-7 for the parts outside the CDR3, the full variable domain is SQTIHQWPATLVQPVGSPLSLECTVEGTSNPNLYWYRQAAGRGLQLLFYSVGIGQISSEVPQNLSASRPQDRQFILSSKKLLLSDSGFYLCAWSSPGPLYEQYFGPGTRLTVT.

This clonotype was counted only a few times. The chain links TRBV20-1 to TRBJ1-4; 7 nucleotides agree with TRBD1. Germline V gene data show CDR1 as DFQATT and CDR2 as SNEGSKA (reference sequence). The CDR3 totals 15 residues. Losses at the gene ends were 1 base for V and 10 bases for J; bases not matched to a gene: 12. For the CDR3, the DNA is TGCAGTGCTAGAGTGACAGGGAGGGGAAACGGAAAACTGTTTTTT. Amino acids: CSARVTGRGNGKLFF.

This clonotype was seen only once. The rearrangement uses TRBV20-1 and TRBJ2-5, with 14 bases matching TRBD2. V lost 5 bases, J lost 0 bases, and 14 bases stayed unmatched. Germline lookup yields CDR1 DFQATT and CDR2 SNEGSKA (reference sequence). The CDR3 loop spans 19 amino acids. CDR3 DNA sequence: TGCAGTGCTGATCCCGGGACTAGCGGGGGTTCACTGTACCAAGAGACCCAGTACTTC. The encoded protein is CSADPGTSGGSLYQETQYF.

This clonotype was picked up a small number of times. The chain combines TRBV12-3 or TRBV12-4 with TRBJ2-5; D gene ambiguous. Trimming removed 7 bases from V and 5 bases from J, with 8 bases in between. The CDR3 runs to 11 residues. This CDR3 reads CASTGDETQYF. The CDR3 DNA sequence: TGTGCCAGCACAGGAGACGAGACCCAGTACTTC.